These 19 T cell receptor beta chains were sequenced from one sample in a study of T cell responses to AZD1222 COVID-19 vaccine. Here immunoSEQ multiplex PCR was the method, and the copy in TCRdb shows in-frame clones only, minus some. The sample lists 180,000 or so clones; about 92% were seen once. The specimen was peripheral blood, collected on day 0 of AZD1222 vaccination. Every receptor here comes from an adult in good health.

The chain employs TRBV7-2 and TRBJ1-2; no clear D gene. Germline V gene sequence: CDR1 SGHTA, CDR2 FQGNSA. CDR3 length: 13 amino acids. V shed 5 bases and J shed 4 bases, with 11 bases lying between them. The CDR3 reads CASSPQTLYGYTF. In DNA form, the CDR3 reads TGTGCCAGCAGCCCTCAGACTCTCTATGGCTACACCTTC.

The CDR3 region has the DNA TGCAGCGTTGCACCACAGGGAGTCAACACCATATATTTT. It codes for CSVAPQGVNTIYF. This chain links TRBV29-1 with TRBJ1-3, with a weak D call TRBD1 (6 bases). CDR1 is SQVTM, CDR2 ANQGSEA, per germline. Trimming removed 4 bases at V and 7 bases at J, with 14 bases between. The CDR3 spans 13 residues.

The chain recombines TRBV7-9 with TRBJ1-1; 11 nucleotides agree with TRBD1. Germline V gives CDR1 SEHNR, CDR2 FQNEAQ (reference sequence). V shed 2 bases and J 8 bases; nucleotides not matched to a gene: 4. CDR3 size: 14 residues. The chain's CDR3 is CASSLLDRGPEAFF. The CDR3 DNA reads TGTGCCAGCAGCTTATTGGACAGGGGGCCAGAAGCTTTCTTT.

This chain connects TRBV19 to TRBJ2-1, with unresolved D. This CDR3 region has 14 residues. With 6 bases removed from V and 8 bases from J, the gap between germline ends came to 17 bases. Germline V gives CDR1 LNHDA, CDR2 SQIVND (reference sequence). The CDR3 bases are TGTGCCAGTAGGGAACCTGGGCCGGTGGATGAGCAGTTCTTC. This codes for CASREPGPVDEQFF.

The chain links TRBV9 to TRBJ1-3; 8 nucleotides agree with TRBD1. Trimming took 7 bases from V and 2 from J; bases not matched to a gene: 5. CDR1 is SGDLS, CDR2 YYNGEE, per germline. This CDR3 is built from 14 residues. DNA for the CDR3: TGTGCCAGCCGACAGGGGAGCACTGGAAACACCATATATTTT. Protein sequence: CASRQGSTGNTIYF.

The chain employs TRBV2 and TRBJ1-2; a weak D match, TRBD1 (5 bases). V was cut by 6 bases and J by 0 bases, with 14 bases left in between. Germline CDR1 SNHLY, CDR2 FYNNEI. The CDR3 runs 15 residues. The CDR3 is CASRAPGRANYGYTF. In nucleotides, the CDR3 is TGTGCCAGCAGGGCGCCAGGGAGAGCTAACTATGGCTACACCTTC.

The rearrangement joins TRBV29-1 to TRBJ1-5; D is ambiguous. Germline loops: CDR1 SQVTM, CDR2 ANQGSEA. There are 14 residues in the CDR3. V was cut by 4 bases and J by 3 bases, with 13 bases left in between. This CDR3 is CSVVSGNSNQPQHF. DNA of the CDR3: TGCAGCGTTGTATCTGGGAATTCCAATCAGCCCCAGCATTTT. The variable domain in full, with the rest retrieved from reference TRBV29-1 and TRBJ1-5, is SAVISQKPSRDICQRGTSLTIQCQVDSQVTMMFWYRQQPGQSLTLIATANQGSEATYESGFVIDKFPISRPNLTFSTLTVSNMSPEDSSIYLCSVVSGNSNQPQHFGDGTRLSIL.

The gene calls are TRBV7-9 and TRBJ2-7, with 8 positions matching TRBD1. CDR3 size: 14 residues. The germline gives CDR1 SEHNR, CDR2 FQNEAQ (reference sequence). The trim removed 4 bases at V and 6 bases at J, leaving 8 bases unmatched. The CDR3 coding sequence is TGTGCCAGCAGCTCAGGACAGGGTTGGGGCGAGCAGTACTTC. Amino acid sequence: CASSSGQGWGEQYF.

The rearrangement uses TRBV2 and TRBJ1-2, with TRBD1 matching 7 bases. With 6 bases clipped from V and 3 bases from J, the junction kept 16 bases outside the gene matches. The CDR3 covers 17 residues. Germline V gene sequence: CDR1 SNHLY, CDR2 FYNNEI. The CDR3 DNA is TGTGCCAGCAGGCCCCGGGGAGGGGGCGCGAGCGACTATGGCTACACCTTC. It encodes CASRPRGGGASDYGYTF.

The chain employs TRBV7-9 and TRBJ1-6; no definite D call. CDR3 length: 14 amino acids. In germline, CDR1 is SEHNR, CDR2 FQNEAQ (reference sequence). V lost 5 bases, J lost 7 bases, and 12 bases lay in between. The CDR3 here is CASSLWEGNSPLHF. The CDR3 DNA is TGTGCCAGCAGCCTTTGGGAAGGGAATTCACCCCTCCACTTT. The entire variable domain, with the rest obtained from reference TRBV7-9 and TRBJ1-6, is as follows: DTGVSQNPRHKITKRGQNVTFRCDPISEHNRLYWYRQTLGQGPEFLTYFQNEAQLEKSRLLSDRFSAERPKGSFSTLEIQRTEQGDSAMYLCASSLWEGNSPLHFGNGTRLTVT.

The V call is TRBV5-6, the J call TRBJ2-3; the match to TRBD2 covers 11 bases. Trimming cost V 6 bases and J 2 bases; bases outside gene matches: 5. Germline V gene sequence: CDR1 SGHDT, CDR2 YYEEEE. The CDR3 contains 15 residues. CDR3 sequence (DNA): TGTGCCAGCATCCAGACTAGCGGGAACACAGATACGCAGTATTTT. Translation gives CASIQTSGNTDTQYF.

This rearrangement joins TRBV4-1 to TRBJ2-7; D unclear. Trimming left V 0 bases short and J 4 bases short, with 10 bases between. Germline V gene lookup returns CDR1 MGHRA and CDR2 YSYEKL. The CDR3 is 14 residues long. Here the CDR3 reads CASSQDLGSYEQYF. The DNA for the CDR3 is TGCGCCAGCAGCCAAGATCTGGGCTCGTACGAGCAGTACTTC.

As DNA, the CDR3 is TGTGCCAGCAGAGCATGGGACAGCAACTACAATGAGCAGTTCTTC. Residues: CASRAWDSNYNEQFF. The J gene is TRBJ2-1, the V gene TRBV6-1, with 7 bases aligning to TRBD1. With V trimmed by 6 bases and J by 3 bases, 8 bases remained unmatched. This CDR3 region has 15 residues. The germline gives CDR1 MNHNS, CDR2 SASEGT.

V usage is TRBV24-1 and J usage is TRBJ1-1; D call uncertain. This CDR3 is built from 16 residues. The germline V gene has CDR1 KGHDR and CDR2 SFDVKD. V shed 8 bases and J shed 1 base, with 19 bases lying between them. The CDR3 here is CATKNLPGSKNTEAFF. Written as DNA, the CDR3 is TGTGCCACCAAGAACCTCCCCGGGAGTAAGAACACTGAAGCTTTCTTT.

V and J are TRBV6-5 and TRBJ2-7; 8 nucleotides line up with TRBD1. Germline loops: CDR1 MNHEY, CDR2 SVGAGI. There are 14 residues in the CDR3. J lost 2 bases, V lost 6 bases, and 6 bases had no gene match. This CDR3 reads CASRPPTGAYEQYF. The CDR3 coding sequence is TGTGCCAGCAGGCCCCCGACAGGGGCCTACGAGCAGTACTTC.

J is TRBJ1-5 and V is TRBV19; D gene uncertain. V was cut by 5 bases and J by 2 bases, with 16 bases left in between. This CDR3 has 16 residues. Germline CDR1 reads LNHDA; CDR2 reads SQIVND (reference sequence). The CDR3 DNA is TGTGCCAGTAGTCCCTATGGGCGCAGGCGCAATCAGCCCCAGCATTTT. Its protein product is CASSPYGRRRNQPQHF.

The chain couples TRBV28 to TRBJ2-7, with D perhaps TRBD1 (7 bases). Trimming stripped 6 bases from V and 6 bases from J, with 21 bases between. The V gene's germline CDR1 is MDHEN and CDR2 SYDVKM. The CDR3 is 15 residues long. The CDR3 protein is CASSQGGRVKGEQYF. The CDR3 DNA sequence: TGTGCCAGCAGCCAGGGGGGCAGGGTGAAGGGCGAGCAGTACTTC.

The chain is built from TRBV2 and TRBJ1-1, with D possibly matching TRBD1 (6 bases). Trimming stripped 6 bases from V and 7 bases from J, with 15 bases between. There are 13 residues in the CDR3. Germline CDR1 SNHLY, CDR2 FYNNEI. CDR3 loop: CASRYREEGEAFF. CDR3 bases: TGTGCCAGCAGGTACAGGGAGGAGGGTGAAGCTTTCTTT.

The chain is built from TRBV2 and TRBJ1-2, with D perhaps matching TRBD1 (5 bases). CDR1 and CDR2 from the germline V gene are SNHLY and FYNNEI. The length of the CDR3 is 17 residues. V lost 4 bases and J lost 5, with 23 bases in between. As DNA, the CDR3 is TGTGCCAGCAGTGTTGCCGGGTGGGGGACGCAGGGTTATGGCTACACCTTC. Amino acids: CASSVAGWGTQGYGYTF.